These T cell receptor beta chains were read from a single sample in a study of tissue T cells after allogeneic stem cell transplantation. The assay was immunoSEQ multiplex PCR, and TCRdb's table has in-frame clones only and misses some. This sample carries approximately 1,300 clones, about 70% of them seen once, and the ten largest clones take 34%. The specimen was bone marrow, collected at autopsy. Source of these receptors: a male patient older than 55 with steroid-refractory graft-versus-host disease after an allogeneic stem cell transplant. Some T cells may possibly be graft donor cells. Both conserved end residues are part of each CDR3. The D gene is left open where the match is weak. Expanded clones are given a class, and other clones once, few, many or no size at all.

CASSPGVGLSGELFF,TGTGCCAGCAGCCCGGGGGTGGGGCTCTCCGGGGAGCTGTTTTTT,.,.,TRBV7-2,TRBJ2-2
CASSLEGGYTEAFF,TGCGCCAGCAGCTTGGAGGGTGGTTACACTGAAGCTTTCTTT,.,few,TRBV5-1,TRBJ1-1
CASKAGNTIYF,TGTGCCAGCAAGGCTGGAAACACCATATATTTT,.,.,TRBV6-5,TRBJ1-3
CASSPPGEETQYF,TGTGCCAGCTCACCACCCGGGGAAGAGACCCAGTACTTC,.,large,TRBV18,TRBJ2-5
CASSIEGYNQPQHF,TGTGCCAGTAGTATAGAGGGATACAATCAGCCCCAGCATTTT,.,.,TRBV19,TRBJ1-5
CASRPTGLKANYGYTF,TGTGCCAGCAGACCGACAGGGCTCAAGGCTAACTATGGCTACACCTTC,TRBD1,.,TRBV2,TRBJ1-2
CASSSQATGYVSPLHF,TGTGCCAGCAGCTCCCAAGCGACAGGGTATGTTTCACCCCTCCACTTT,TRBD1,.,TRBV5-4,TRBJ1-6
CASKQGIYGYTF,TGTGCCAGCAAACAGGGTATCTATGGCTACACCTTC,.,.,TRBV6-5,TRBJ1-2
CASSPSPLAGGSNEQYF,TGCGCCAGCAGCCCCAGCCCTTTAGCGGGGGGGTCGAACGAGCAGTACTTC,TRBD2,few,TRBV5-1,TRBJ2-7
CASSLETWTEAFF,TGTGCCAGCAGCTTAGAGACTTGGACTGAAGCTTTCTTT,.,.,TRBV7-8,TRBJ1-1
CATTRDRATGELFF,TGCGCCACCACCCGGGACAGGGCCACCGGGGAGCTGTTTTTT,TRBD1,few,TRBV4-1,TRBJ2-2
CAIRQGAKNIQYF,TGTGCCATTAGACAGGGGGCCAAAAACATTCAGTACTTC,TRBD1,.,TRBV6-5,TRBJ2-4
CASKGTGRAGQPQHF,TGTGCCAGCAAGGGGACCGGCCGGGCCGGGCAGCCCCAGCATTTT,.,medium-sized,TRBV2,TRBJ1-5
CASSEGTASTDTQYF,TGTGCCAGCAGTGAAGGGACAGCTAGCACAGATACGCAGTATTTT,.,.,TRBV2,TRBJ2-3
CASSDPRTAQGTEAFF,TGTGCCAGCAGTGACCCCAGGACAGCTCAGGGAACTGAAGCTTTCTTT,.,.,TRBV25-1,TRBJ1-1
CASSFRGQGNYGYTF,TGTGCCAGCAGCTTCCGCGGACAGGGGAACTATGGCTACACCTTC,TRBD1,few,TRBV5-4,TRBJ1-2
CASSSGAGVNTEAFF,TGTGCCAGCAGCTCCGGGGCTGGGGTGAACACTGAAGCTTTCTTT,.,.,TRBV11-3,TRBJ1-1
CARRVGAGGGETQYF,TGTGCCCGCCGCGTGGGGGCCGGGGGGGGAGAGACCCAGTACTTC,TRBD2,large,TRBV5-6,TRBJ2-5
CASSQGDEQFF,TGCGCCAGCAGCCAAGGTGATGAGCAGTTCTTC,.,.,TRBV4-1,TRBJ2-1
CSVGIRTPREGELFF,TGCAGCGTTGGGATTAGGACCCCTCGGGAAGGGGAGCTGTTTTTT,.,.,TRBV29-1,TRBJ2-2
CASRGGAGGGETQYF,TGTGCCAGCCGCGGGGGGGCCGGGGGGGGAGAGACCCAGTACTTC,TRBD2,large,TRBV5-6,TRBJ2-5
CASSDGGGTSRINNEQFF,TGCGCCAGCAGTGATGGAGGGGGGACCTCCCGGATTAACAATGAGCAGTTCTTC,.,.,TRBV10-2,TRBJ2-1
CASSPVVRTTPGELFF,TGTGCCAGCAGCCCGGTCGTGAGGACCACTCCCGGGGAGCTGTTTTTT,.,.,TRBV7-2,TRBJ2-2
CAISDTGTANQPQHF,TGTGCCATCAGCGACACAGGGACGGCCAATCAGCCCCAGCATTTT,.,.,TRBV10-3,TRBJ1-5
CSVEWPYFASGSTDTQYF,TGCAGCGTTGAGTGGCCCTATTTCGCTAGCGGCAGCACAGATACGCAGTATTTT,TRBD2,.,TRBV29-1,TRBJ2-3
CASSPLSGADGTGELFF,TGCGCCAGCAGCCCCCTGAGCGGGGCCGACGGAACCGGGGAGCTGTTTTTT,TRBD2,.,TRBV4-3,TRBJ2-2
CASSQAWAGGYEQYF,TGCGCCAGCAGCCAAGCTTGGGCCGGGGGCTACGAGCAGTACTTC,.,.,TRBV4-3,TRBJ2-7
CASSPRVTSTGELFF,TGTGCCAGCAGCCCCAGGGTAACGAGCACCGGGGAGCTGTTTTTT,.,.,TRBV11-2,TRBJ2-2
CASSYRRPSSGNTIYF,TGTGCCAGCAGTTACCGGCGACCCAGCTCTGGAAACACCATATATTTT,.,.,TRBV6-5,TRBJ1-3
CACCLVAGGGETQYF,TGTGCCTGCTGCTTGGTGGCCGGGGGGGGAGAGACCCAGTACTTC,TRBD2,.,TRBV5-6,TRBJ2-5
CAISEMAVRSGYTF,TGTGCCATCAGTGAGATGGCCGTCAGGAGCGGCTACACCTTC,.,.,TRBV10-3,TRBJ1-2
CASSTTGSSYNEQFF,TGCGCCAGCTCGACGACAGGGAGCTCCTACAATGAGCAGTTCTTC,TRBD1,.,TRBV4-1,TRBJ2-1
CASSSPTWYRGELNYGYTF,TGTGCCAGCAGCTCCCCGACGTGGTACAGAGGAGAACTTAACTATGGCTACACCTTC,.,few,TRBV13,TRBJ1-2
CASSRSGGNEQFF,TGTGCCAGCAGCCGATCAGGGGGGAATGAGCAGTTCTTC,.,.,TRBV7-8,TRBJ2-1
CASRFRDVLEAFF,TGTGCCAGCAGATTCCGGGACGTCCTTGAAGCTTTCTTT,.,.,TRBV6-6,TRBJ1-1
CASSERLDSYTEAFF,TGTGCCAGCAGTGAACGACTGGACAGCTACACTGAAGCTTTCTTT,.,.,TRBV25-1,TRBJ1-1
CASCWGAGGGETQYF,TGTGCCAGCTGCTGGGGGGCGGGGGGGGGAGAGACCCAGTACTTC,TRBD2,.,TRBV5-6,TRBJ2-5
CASSLGDTGFGGYTF,TGTGCCAGCAGCTTAGGTGATACGGGATTCGGCGGCTACACCTTC,.,once,TRBV11-2,TRBJ1-2
CASRQRQGASGYTF,TGTGCCAGCAGGCAAAGGCAGGGGGCAAGTGGCTACACCTTC,TRBD1,few,TRBV6-5,TRBJ1-2
CASSLFGRNQPQHF,TGTGCCAGCAGCTTGTTTGGCAGAAATCAGCCCCAGCATTTT,.,.,TRBV5-4,TRBJ1-5
CASSHLGTFGETQYF,TGTGCCAGCAGCCACTTAGGGACTTTCGGGGAGACCCAGTACTTC,.,once,TRBV14,TRBJ2-5
CASSREVQGGYGYTF,TGCGCCAGCAGCCGCGAAGTACAGGGAGGTTATGGCTACACCTTC,.,few,TRBV4-3,TRBJ1-2
CASSQGEDPLYEQYF,TGCGCCAGCAGCCAAGGGGAGGACCCTCTCTACGAGCAGTACTTC,.,few,TRBV4-3,TRBJ2-7
CSVVPGNWGYTF,TGCAGCGTTGTCCCAGGTAACTGGGGCTACACCTTC,.,.,TRBV29-1,TRBJ1-2
CASSQQGRGYNEQFF,TGTGCCAGCAGCCAACAAGGCAGAGGCTACAATGAGCAGTTCTTC,.,few,TRBV14,TRBJ2-1